The 10 T cell receptor beta chains listed next were all sequenced from one sample in a study of cytotoxic CD8 clonotypes in ibrutinib-treated CLL. Some clones are missing from TCRdb's copy, which holds only in-frame ones; the method was immunoSEQ multiplex PCR. The profile shows tens of thousands of clones, approximately 69% of them singletons. The source material was PBMCs, sampled after 12 months of ibrutinib treatment. The receptor set was obtained from a human donor with chronic lymphocytic leukemia.

This clone was seen a few times. The V gene is TRBV29-1, the J gene TRBJ1-2, with D possibly being TRBD1 (6 bases). Germline CDR1 and CDR2: SQVTM and ANQGSEA. The V end was cut by 4 bases, the J end by 1 base, with 7 bases between. This CDR3 has 12 amino acids. The CDR3 DNA follows: TGCAGCGTTGGGACAGTTAACTATGGCTACACCTTC. Its translation: CSVGTVNYGYTF.

V gene TRBV10-3 combines with J gene TRBJ1-5; TRBD1 agrees at 9 bases. The J segment lost 5 bases and the V segment lost 3 bases, leaving 8 bases of the junction unmatched. The germline V gene has CDR1 ENHRY and CDR2 SYGVKD. The length of the CDR3 is 16 residues. In DNA, the CDR3 is TGTGCCATCAGTGAACCGGACAGGGGTGAATATCAGCCCCAGCATTTT. This translates into CAISEPDRGEYQPQHF.

V and J are TRBV9 and TRBJ1-4; D not certain. Trimming left V 0 bases short and J 4 bases short, with 10 bases between. The V gene's germline CDR1 is SGDLS and CDR2 YYNGEE. The CDR3 has 15 amino acids. CDR3 amino acids: CASSVEGAGNEKLFF. The DNA of the CDR3 is TGTGCCAGCAGCGTAGAAGGAGCCGGTAATGAAAAACTGTTTTTT. Supplemented by reference TRBV9 and TRBJ1-4, the full variable domain reads DSGVTQTPKHLITATGQRVTLRCSPRSGDLSVYWYQQSLDQGLQFLIQYYNGEERAKGNILERFSAQQFPDLHSELNLSSLELGDSALYFCASSVEGAGNEKLFFGSGTQLSVL.

The J gene is TRBJ1-6, the V gene TRBV5-6; the D is unclear. V was pared by 4 bases and J by 4 bases, with 3 bases between. The CDR3 length is 12 residues. CDR1 and CDR2 from the germline V gene are SGHDT and YYEEEE. CDR3 nucleotide sequence: TGTGCCAGCAGCCTATATAATTCACCCCTCCACTTT. It is translated as CASSLYNSPLHF.

The chain couples TRBV10-3 to TRBJ1-4; 9 bases align to TRBD1. The V gene end was trimmed by 5 bases and the J gene end by 7 bases; junction bases not matched to a gene: 5. The germline CDR1 and CDR2 sequences are ENHRY and SYGVKD. This CDR3 is built from 14 residues. This CDR3 reads CAISPGQGGEKLFF. The CDR3, as DNA: TGTGCCATCAGTCCGGGACAGGGAGGTGAAAAACTGTTTTTT.

The chain has TRBV11-2 and TRBJ2-1, with a weak D call TRBD2 (6 bases). CDR1 SGHAT and CDR2 FQNNGV come from the germline V gene. Trimming removed 1 base at V and 5 bases at J, with 21 bases between. CDR3 length: 18 residues. Here the CDR3 DNA reads TGTGCCAGCAGCTTAGGGAATAAAACTAGCATTCCGGACAATGAGCAGTTCTTC. Protein: CASSLGNKTSIPDNEQFF.

The V call is TRBV19, the J call TRBJ2-7; the D gene is possibly TRBD1 (5 bases). Germline CDR1 is LNHDA and CDR2 is SQIVND (reference sequence). Trimming removed 6 bases from V and 0 bases from J, with 15 bases in between. This CDR3 spans 15 amino acids. The CDR3 DNA is TGTGCCAGTAGCCACAGAGGCGACAGCTCCTACGAGCAGTACTTC. Residues: CASSHRGDSSYEQYF. Variable domain in full (rest from reference TRBV19 and TRBJ2-7): DGGITQSPKYLFRKEGQNVTLSCEQNLNHDAMYWYRQDPGQGLRLIYYSQIVNDFQKGDIAEGYSVSREKKESFPLTVTSAQKNPTAFYLCASSHRGDSSYEQYFGPGTRLTVT.

V is TRBV6-5 and J is TRBJ2-3; D not resolved. The CDR3 totals 14 residues. Germline CDR1 reads MNHEY; CDR2 reads SVGAGI. Trimming removed 2 bases at V and 0 bases at J, with 6 bases between. Written as DNA, the CDR3 is TGTGCCAGCAGTTACAAGGGAAGCACAGATACGCAGTATTTT. Encoded protein: CASSYKGSTDTQYF.

The chain carries TRBV5-6 and TRBJ1-1; no clear D gene. From germline, CDR1 is SGHDT and CDR2 YYEEEE. The CDR3 runs to 16 residues. V was trimmed by 6 bases and J by 1 base, leaving 19 bases between them. The CDR3 sequence is CASTPLREQTNTEAFF. The CDR3 DNA follows: TGTGCCAGCACCCCCCTGCGTGAGCAGACGAACACTGAAGCTTTCTTT.

This sequence joins TRBV19 and TRBJ1-1; D not resolved. The V gene's germline CDR1 is LNHDA and CDR2 SQIVND (reference sequence). The CDR3 consists of 16 residues. Trimming left V 3 bases short and J 8 bases short, with 22 bases between. The CDR3 DNA reads as TGTGCCAGTAGTATGTCGAGTTCAGTTTCACGGGGAGAAGCTTTCTTT. This sequence encodes CASSMSSSVSRGEAFF.